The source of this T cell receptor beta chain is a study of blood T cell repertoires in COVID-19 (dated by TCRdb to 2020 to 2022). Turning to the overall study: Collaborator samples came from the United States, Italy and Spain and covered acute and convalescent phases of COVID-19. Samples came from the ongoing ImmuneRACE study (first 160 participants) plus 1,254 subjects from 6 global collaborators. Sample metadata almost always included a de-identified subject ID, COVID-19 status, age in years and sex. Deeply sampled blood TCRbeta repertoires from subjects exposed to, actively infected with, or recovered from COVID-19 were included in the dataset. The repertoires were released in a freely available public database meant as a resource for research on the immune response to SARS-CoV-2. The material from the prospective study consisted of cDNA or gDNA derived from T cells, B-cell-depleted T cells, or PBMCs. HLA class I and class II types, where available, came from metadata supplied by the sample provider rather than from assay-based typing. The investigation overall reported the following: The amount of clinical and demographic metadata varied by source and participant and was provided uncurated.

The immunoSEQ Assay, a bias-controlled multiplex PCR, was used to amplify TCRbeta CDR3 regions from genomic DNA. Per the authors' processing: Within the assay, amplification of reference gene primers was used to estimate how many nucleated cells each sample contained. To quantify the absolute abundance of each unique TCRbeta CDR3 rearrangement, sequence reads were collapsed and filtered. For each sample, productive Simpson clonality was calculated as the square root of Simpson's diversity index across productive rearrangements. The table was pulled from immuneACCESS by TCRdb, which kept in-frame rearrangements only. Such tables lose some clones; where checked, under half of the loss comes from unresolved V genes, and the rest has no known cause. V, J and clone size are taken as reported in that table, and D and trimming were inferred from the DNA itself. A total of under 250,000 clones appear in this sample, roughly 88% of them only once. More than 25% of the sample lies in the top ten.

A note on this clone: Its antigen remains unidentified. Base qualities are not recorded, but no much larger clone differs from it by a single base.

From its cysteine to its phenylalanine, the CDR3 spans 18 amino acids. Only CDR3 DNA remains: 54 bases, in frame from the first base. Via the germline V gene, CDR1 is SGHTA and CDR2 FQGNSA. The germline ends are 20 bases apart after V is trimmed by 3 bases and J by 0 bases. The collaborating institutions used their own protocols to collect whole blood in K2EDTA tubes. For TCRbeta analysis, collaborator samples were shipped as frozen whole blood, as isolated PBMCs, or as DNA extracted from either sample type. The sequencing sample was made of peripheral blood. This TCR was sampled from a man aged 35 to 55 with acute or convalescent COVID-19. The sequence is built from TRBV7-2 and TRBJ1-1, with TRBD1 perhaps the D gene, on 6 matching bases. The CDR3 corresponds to CASSLYLTGRALNTEAFF. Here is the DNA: TGTGCCAGCAGCTTGTACCTCACAGGGAGAGCGCTGAACACTGAAGCTTTCTTT.